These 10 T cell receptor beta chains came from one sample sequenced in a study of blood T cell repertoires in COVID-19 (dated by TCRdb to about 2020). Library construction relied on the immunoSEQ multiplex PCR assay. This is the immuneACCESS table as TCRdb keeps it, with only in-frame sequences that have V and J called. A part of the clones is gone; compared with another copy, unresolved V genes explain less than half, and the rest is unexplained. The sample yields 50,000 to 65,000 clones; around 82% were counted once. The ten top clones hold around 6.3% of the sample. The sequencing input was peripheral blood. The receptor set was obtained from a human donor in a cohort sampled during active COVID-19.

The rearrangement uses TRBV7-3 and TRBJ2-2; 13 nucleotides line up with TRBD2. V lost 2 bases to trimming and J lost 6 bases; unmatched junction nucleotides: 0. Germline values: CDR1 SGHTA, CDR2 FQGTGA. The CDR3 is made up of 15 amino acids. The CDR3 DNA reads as TGTGCCAGCAGCTTAGGACTAGCGGGAGCCGGGGAGCTGTTTTTT. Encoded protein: CASSLGLAGAGELFF.

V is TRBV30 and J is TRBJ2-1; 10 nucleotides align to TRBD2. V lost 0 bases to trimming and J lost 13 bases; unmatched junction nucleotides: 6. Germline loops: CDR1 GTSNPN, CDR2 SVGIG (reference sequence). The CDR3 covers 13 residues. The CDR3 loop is CAWSVRTSGLQFF. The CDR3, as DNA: TGTGCCTGGAGTGTACGGACTAGCGGACTCCAGTTCTTC. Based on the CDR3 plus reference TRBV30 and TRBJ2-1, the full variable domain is SQTIHQWPATLVQPVGSPLSLECTVEGTSNPNLYWYRQAAGRGLQLLFYSVGIGQISSEVPQNLSASRPQDRQFILSSKKLLLSDSGFYLCAWSVRTSGLQFFGPGTRLTVL.

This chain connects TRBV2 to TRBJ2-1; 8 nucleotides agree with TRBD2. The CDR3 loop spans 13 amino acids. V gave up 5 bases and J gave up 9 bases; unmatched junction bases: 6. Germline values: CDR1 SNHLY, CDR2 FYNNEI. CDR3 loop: CASSPGLAGEQFF. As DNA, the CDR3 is TGTGCCAGCAGTCCAGGACTAGCTGGTGAGCAGTTCTTC. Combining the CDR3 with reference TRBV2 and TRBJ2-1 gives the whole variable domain EPEVTQTPSHQVTQMGQEVILRCVPISNHLYFYWYRQILGQKVEFLVSFYNNEISEKSEIFDDQFSVERPDGSNFTLKIRSTKLEDSAMYFCASSPGLAGEQFFGPGTRLTVL.

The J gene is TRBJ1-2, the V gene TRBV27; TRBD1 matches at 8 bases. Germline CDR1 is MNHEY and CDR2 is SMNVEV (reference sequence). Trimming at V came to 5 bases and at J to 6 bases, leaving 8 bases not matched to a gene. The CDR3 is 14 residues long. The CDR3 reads CASSRKTGAHGYTF. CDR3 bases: TGTGCCAGCAGTAGAAAGACAGGGGCCCATGGCTACACCTTC.

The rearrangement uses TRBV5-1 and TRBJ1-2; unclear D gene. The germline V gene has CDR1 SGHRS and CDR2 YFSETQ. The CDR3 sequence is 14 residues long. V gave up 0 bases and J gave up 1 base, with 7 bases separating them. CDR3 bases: TGCGCCAGCAGCTTGGACCGCAGTAACTATGGCTACACCTTC. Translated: CASSLDRSNYGYTF. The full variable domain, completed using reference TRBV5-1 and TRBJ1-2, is KAGVTQTPRYLIKTRGQQVTLSCSPISGHRSVSWYQQTPGQGLQFLFEYFSETQRNKGNFPGRFSGRQFSNSRSEMNVSTLELGDSALYLCASSLDRSNYGYTFGSGTRLTVV.

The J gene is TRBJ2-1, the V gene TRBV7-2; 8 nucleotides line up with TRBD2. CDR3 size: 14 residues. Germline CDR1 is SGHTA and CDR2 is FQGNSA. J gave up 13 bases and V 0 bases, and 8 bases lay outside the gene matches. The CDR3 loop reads CASSLAVTGGVQFF. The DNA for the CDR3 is TGTGCCAGCAGCTTAGCGGTTACCGGGGGGGTTCAGTTCTTC.

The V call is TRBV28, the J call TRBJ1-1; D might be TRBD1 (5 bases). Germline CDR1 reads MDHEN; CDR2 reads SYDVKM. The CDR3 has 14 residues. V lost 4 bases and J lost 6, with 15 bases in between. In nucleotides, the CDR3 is TGTGCCAGCAGTTCCACCGGGACTAAGGCTGAAGCTTTCTTT. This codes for CASSSTGTKAEAFF.

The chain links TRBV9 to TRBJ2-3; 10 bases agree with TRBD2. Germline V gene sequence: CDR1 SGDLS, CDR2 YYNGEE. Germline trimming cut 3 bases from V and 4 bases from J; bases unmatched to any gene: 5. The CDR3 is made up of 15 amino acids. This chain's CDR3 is CASSEEREGSDTQYF. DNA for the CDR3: TGTGCCAGCAGCGAAGAGCGGGAGGGGTCAGATACGCAGTATTTT.

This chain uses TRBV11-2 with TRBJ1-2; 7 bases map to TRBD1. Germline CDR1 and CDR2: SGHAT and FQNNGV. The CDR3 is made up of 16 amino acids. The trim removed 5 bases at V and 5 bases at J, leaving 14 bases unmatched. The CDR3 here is CASSTLMTGIQYGYTF. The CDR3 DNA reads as TGTGCCAGCAGCACCCTCATGACAGGGATTCAATATGGCTACACCTTC.

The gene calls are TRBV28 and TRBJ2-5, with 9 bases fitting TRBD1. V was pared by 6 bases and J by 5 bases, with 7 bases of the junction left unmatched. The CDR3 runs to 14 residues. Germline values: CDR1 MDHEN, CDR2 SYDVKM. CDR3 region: CASRPGTGWETQYF. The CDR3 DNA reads TGTGCCAGCAGGCCCGGGACAGGGTGGGAGACCCAGTACTTC.